These 8 T cell receptor beta chains were sequenced from one sample in a study of shared clonotypes between healthy human individuals. TCRdb's copy holds only in-frame clones and misses some; the assay was immunoSEQ multiplex PCR. The data show some 1,600,000 clones, with 95% to 99% seen just once and around 0.45% held by the top ten. Sequenced: naive CD4+ T cells sorted from blood. Subset indicated: CD45RA+ positively selected. The receptors derive from a man aged 25-40 years in good health.

V usage is TRBV30 and J usage is TRBJ2-4; no reliable D call. Germline CDR1 is GTSNPN and CDR2 is SVGIG (reference sequence). The CDR3 is made up of 10 amino acids. Trimming cost V 6 bases and J 8 bases, with 8 bases left between them. The CDR3 protein is CACGADIQYF. Here the CDR3 DNA reads TGTGCCTGTGGTGCAGACATTCAGTACTTC.

This rearrangement joins TRBV29-1 to TRBJ2-3, with 9 bases matching TRBD1. Trimming cost V 1 base and J 1 base; bases outside gene matches: 6. From germline, CDR1 is SQVTM and CDR2 ANQGSEA. CDR3 length equals 16 residues. The CDR3 DNA follows: TGCAGCGTTGAAGCCCCCCGGGACAGGGGCACAGATACGCAGTATTTT. It is translated as CSVEAPRDRGTDTQYF.

The rearrangement links TRBV9 to TRBJ2-7, with 7 nucleotides matching TRBD1. CDR3 length equals 14 residues. The V segment lost 3 bases and the J segment 1 base; nucleotides outside the gene matches: 4. The germline CDR1 and CDR2 sequences are SGDLS and YYNGEE. As DNA, the CDR3 is TGTGCCAGCAGCGGATGGGACAGATCCTACGAGCAGTACTTC. Residues: CASSGWDRSYEQYF.

The chain links TRBV2 to TRBJ2-7; D unclear. There are 14 residues in the CDR3. V shed 7 bases and J shed 0 bases, with 13 bases lying between them. Looked up from germline, CDR1 is SNHLY and CDR2 is FYNNEI. Written as DNA, the CDR3 is TGTGCCAGCAAGGACCGAGAGAGCTCCTACGAGCAGTACTTC. It yields the protein CASKDRESSYEQYF.

A note on this clone: The junction does not match germline at one end; this may be a read error. The same CDR3 arises from other DNA sequences in this sample as well. The chain uses TRBV18 and TRBJ2-7, with TRBD1 matching 7 bases. The CDR3 spans 14 residues. Germline loops: CDR1 KGHSH, CDR2 LQKENI. The CDR3 region is CASSPPQGQDEQYF. The CDR3 coding sequence is TGTGCCAGCTCGCCACCACAGGGGCAGGACGAGCAGTACTTC.

V and J are TRBV6-5 and TRBJ1-1; D is unclear. CDR1 is MNHEY and CDR2 is SVGAGI in the germline V gene. Trimming took 5 bases from V and 1 from J, leaving 8 bases between them. The CDR3 runs 13 residues. The CDR3 loop is CASSHFSNTEAFF. The CDR3 bases are TGTGCCAGCAGTCACTTTTCGAACACTGAAGCTTTCTTT.

The chain carries TRBV5-1 and TRBJ2-3; D remains ambiguous. Germline V gives CDR1 SGHRS, CDR2 YFSETQ. V lost 3 bases and J lost 4, with 15 bases in between. There are 15 residues in the CDR3. CDR3 amino acids: CASSSTFSGPDTQYF. CDR3 coding DNA: TGCGCCAGCAGCTCGACTTTTAGTGGGCCAGATACGCAGTATTTT.

The chain links TRBV6-6 to TRBJ2-7; D not resolved. The germline CDR1 and CDR2 sequences are MNHNY and SVGAGI (reference sequence). V lost 6 bases and J lost 2, with 8 bases in between. The CDR3 is made up of 12 amino acids. CDR3 protein: CASSGKTYEQYF. For the CDR3, the DNA is TGTGCCAGCAGCGGTAAGACCTACGAGCAGTACTTC.